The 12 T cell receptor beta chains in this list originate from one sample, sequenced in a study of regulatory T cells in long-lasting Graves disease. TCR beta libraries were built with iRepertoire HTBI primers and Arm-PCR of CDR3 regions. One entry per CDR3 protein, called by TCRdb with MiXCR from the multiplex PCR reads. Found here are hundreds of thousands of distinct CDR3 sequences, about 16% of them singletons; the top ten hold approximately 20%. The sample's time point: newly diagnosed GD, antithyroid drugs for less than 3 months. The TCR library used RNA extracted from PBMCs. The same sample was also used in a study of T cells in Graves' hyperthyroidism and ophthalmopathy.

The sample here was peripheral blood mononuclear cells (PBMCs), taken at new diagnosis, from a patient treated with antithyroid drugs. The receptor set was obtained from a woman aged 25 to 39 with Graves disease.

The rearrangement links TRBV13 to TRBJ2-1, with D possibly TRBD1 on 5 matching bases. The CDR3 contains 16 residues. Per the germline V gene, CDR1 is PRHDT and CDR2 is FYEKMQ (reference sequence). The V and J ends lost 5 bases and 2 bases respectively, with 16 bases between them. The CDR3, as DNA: TGTGCCAGCAGCAACCGCGGACACCCTACCTACAATGAGCAGTTCTTC. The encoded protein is CASSNRGHPTYNEQFF.

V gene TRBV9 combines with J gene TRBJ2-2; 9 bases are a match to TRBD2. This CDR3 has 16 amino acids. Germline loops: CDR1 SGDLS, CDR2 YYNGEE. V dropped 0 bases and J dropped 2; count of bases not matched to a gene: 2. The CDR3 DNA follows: TGTGCCAGCAGCGTAGGACTAGCGGAAAACACCGGGGAGCTGTTTTTT. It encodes CASSVGLAENTGELFF.

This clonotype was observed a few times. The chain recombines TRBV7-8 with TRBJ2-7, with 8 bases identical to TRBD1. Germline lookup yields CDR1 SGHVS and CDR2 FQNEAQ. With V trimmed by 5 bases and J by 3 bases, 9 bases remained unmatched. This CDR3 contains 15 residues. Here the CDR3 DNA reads TGTGCCAGCAGCACTGACAGGGGAATCTTCTACGAGCAGTACTTC. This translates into CASSTDRGIFYEQYF.

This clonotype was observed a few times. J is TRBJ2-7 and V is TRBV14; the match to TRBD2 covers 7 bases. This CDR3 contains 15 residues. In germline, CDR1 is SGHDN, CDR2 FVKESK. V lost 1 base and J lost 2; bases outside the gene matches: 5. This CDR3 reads CASSQASGVTYEQYF. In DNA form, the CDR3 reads TGTGCCAGCAGCCAAGCTAGCGGAGTTACCTACGAGCAGTACTTC.

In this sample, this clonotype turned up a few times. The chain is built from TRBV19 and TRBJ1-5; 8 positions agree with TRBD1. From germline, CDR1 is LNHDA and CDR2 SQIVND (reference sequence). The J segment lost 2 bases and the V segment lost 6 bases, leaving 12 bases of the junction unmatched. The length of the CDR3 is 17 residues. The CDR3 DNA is TGTGCCAGTAGCGCCCGACAGGGGAATCTAGGCAATCAGCCCCAGCATTTT. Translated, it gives CASSARQGNLGNQPQHF.

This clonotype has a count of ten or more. The CDR3, as DNA: TGTGCCAGCAGCTCGGGACTATCCTACAATGAGCAGTTCTTC. Encoded protein: CASSSGLSYNEQFF. The V and J genes are TRBV7-9 and TRBJ2-1; 7 bases are shared with TRBD2. Trimming took 4 bases from V and 1 from J; bases not matched to a gene: 1. CDR3 length: 14 residues. Germline assignment: CDR1 SEHNR and CDR2 FQNEAQ (reference sequence).

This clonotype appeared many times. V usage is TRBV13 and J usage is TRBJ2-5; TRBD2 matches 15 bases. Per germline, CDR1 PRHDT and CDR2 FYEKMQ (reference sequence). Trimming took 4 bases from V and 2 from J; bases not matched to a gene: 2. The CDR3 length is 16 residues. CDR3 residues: CASSSGLAGGQETQYF. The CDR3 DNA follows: TGTGCCAGCAGCTCGGGACTAGCGGGAGGACAAGAGACCCAGTACTTC.

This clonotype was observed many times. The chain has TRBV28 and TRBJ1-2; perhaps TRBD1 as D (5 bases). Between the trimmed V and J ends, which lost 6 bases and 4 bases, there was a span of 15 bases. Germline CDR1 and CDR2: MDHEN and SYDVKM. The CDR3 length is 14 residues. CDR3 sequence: CASRYGTLSYGYTF. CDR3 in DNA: TGTGCCAGCAGGTACGGGACTCTTAGCTATGGCTACACCTTC.

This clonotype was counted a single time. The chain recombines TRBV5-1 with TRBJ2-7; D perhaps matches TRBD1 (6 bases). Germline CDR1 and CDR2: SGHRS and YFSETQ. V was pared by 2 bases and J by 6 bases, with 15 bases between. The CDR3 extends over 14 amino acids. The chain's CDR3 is CASSLQGNSCEQYF. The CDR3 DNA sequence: TGCGCCAGCAGCTTACAGGGTAATTCTTGCGAGCAGTACTTC.

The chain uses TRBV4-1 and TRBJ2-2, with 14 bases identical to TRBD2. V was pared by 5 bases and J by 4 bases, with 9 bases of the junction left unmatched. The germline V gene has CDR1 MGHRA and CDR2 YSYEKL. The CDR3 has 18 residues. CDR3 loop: CASSSRTSGRSGTGELFF. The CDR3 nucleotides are TGCGCCAGCAGCTCGAGGACTAGCGGGAGGTCTGGCACCGGGGAGCTGTTTTTT.

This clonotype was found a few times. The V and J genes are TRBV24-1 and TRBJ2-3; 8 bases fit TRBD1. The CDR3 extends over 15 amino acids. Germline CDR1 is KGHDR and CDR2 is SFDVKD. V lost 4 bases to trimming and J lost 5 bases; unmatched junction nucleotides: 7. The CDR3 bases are TGTGCCACCAGTGAACCAGGGACAGGCGGAGATACGCAGTATTTT. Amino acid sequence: CATSEPGTGGDTQYF.

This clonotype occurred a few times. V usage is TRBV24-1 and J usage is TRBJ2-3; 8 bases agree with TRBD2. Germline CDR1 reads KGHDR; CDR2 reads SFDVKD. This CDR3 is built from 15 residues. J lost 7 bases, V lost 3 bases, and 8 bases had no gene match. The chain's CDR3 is CATSDAGGQGHTQYF. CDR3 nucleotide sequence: TGTGCCACCAGTGATGCGGGGGGCCAGGGGCATACGCAGTATTTT.